Each of the 19 T cell receptor beta chains below was sequenced from the same sample in a study of T-cell memory formation after mild COVID-19. TCRdb redid the calling of the 5' RACE reads with MiXCR, one entry per CDR3 protein. The sample shows about 470,000 distinct CDR3 sequences, over 15% of them seen only once. The source material was PBMCs or a T cell subset sorted from them (not recorded which). The receptors originated from an adult woman who had mild COVID-19 (a few samples of this study predate the infection). Cell type and time point are not known.

This clonotype was seen a few times. The chain combines TRBV3-1 with TRBJ2-5; a weak D match, TRBD1 (5 bases). The germline gives CDR1 LGHDT, CDR2 YNNKEL (reference sequence). V was cut by 4 bases and J by 1 base, with 13 bases left in between. The CDR3 covers 15 residues. This CDR3 reads CASSLLGVFQETQYF. The CDR3 DNA reads TGTGCCAGCAGCCTCCTAGGGGTATTCCAAGAGACCCAGTACTTC.

The rearrangement joins TRBV12-3 or TRBV12-4 to TRBJ1-1, with a possible D match to TRBD1 (5 bases). V was shortened by 3 bases and J by 9 bases, with 14 bases between the two germline ends. This CDR3 spans 13 amino acids. The CDR3: CASSFSGSTQAFF. For the CDR3, the DNA is TGTGCCAGCAGTTTTTCAGGGAGTACGCAAGCTTTCTTT.

The chain employs TRBV12-3 or TRBV12-4 and TRBJ2-2, with 12 bases aligning to TRBD2. Trimming took 5 bases from V and 5 from J; bases not matched to a gene: 12. This CDR3 has 18 amino acids. The CDR3 sequence is CASSIPTSGGSITGELFF. CDR3 DNA sequence: TGTGCCAGCAGTATACCGACTAGCGGGGGTTCTATTACCGGGGAGCTGTTTTTT.

Only a few counts were recorded for this clonotype. The chain recombines TRBV9 with TRBJ2-3; 8 bases agree with TRBD2. The germline V gene has CDR1 SGDLS and CDR2 YYNGEE. The trim removed 4 bases at V and 3 bases at J, leaving 10 bases unmatched. CDR3 size: 16 residues. CDR3 nucleotide sequence: TGTGCCAGCAGCCCCCAGGCGGGGGGTTATACAGATACGCAGTATTTT. Its translation: CASSPQAGGYTDTQYF. Together with reference TRBV9 and TRBJ2-3, the CDR3 gives the full variable domain: DSGVTQTPKHLITATGQRVTLRCSPRSGDLSVYWYQQSLDQGLQFLIQYYNGEERAKGNILERFSAQQFPDLHSELNLSSLELGDSALYFCASSPQAGGYTDTQYFGPGTRLTVL.

This clonotype has a handful of counts. The J gene is TRBJ2-2, the V gene TRBV5-1; D unresolved. With 3 bases removed from V and 0 bases from J, the gap between germline ends came to 9 bases. The CDR3 covers 15 residues. The germline CDR1 and CDR2 sequences are SGHRS and YFSETQ. The CDR3, as DNA: TGCGCCAGCAGCTATTTACATTCGAACACCGGGGAGCTGTTTTTT. As protein: CASSYLHSNTGELFF.

The V call is TRBV27, the J call TRBJ2-1; D may be TRBD2 (6 bases). This CDR3 spans 14 amino acids. Germline lookup yields CDR1 MNHEY and CDR2 SMNVEV (reference sequence). The V gene lost 4 bases and the J gene lost 7 bases, with 14 bases spanning the gap. CDR3 amino acids: CASSSGSVSNEQFF. DNA for the CDR3: TGTGCCAGCAGTTCCGGGAGTGTGAGTAATGAGCAGTTCTTC.

This clonotype was counted a few times. This rearrangement joins TRBV4-3 to TRBJ2-1, with D unclear. CDR1 is LGHNA, CDR2 YSLEER, per germline. The ends were cut back, 0 bases at V and 14 bases at J, with 26 bases in the middle. CDR3 length: 17 residues. This chain's CDR3 is CASSQDRVPRTDDGEFF. The CDR3 nucleotides read TGCGCCAGCAGCCAAGATAGAGTACCCAGGACCGACGATGGGGAGTTCTTC.

This sequence joins TRBV7-8 and TRBJ2-5; maybe TRBD2 (7 bases). In germline, CDR1 is SGHVS, CDR2 FQNEAQ. CDR3 length: 15 amino acids. V lost 5 bases to trimming and J lost 7 bases, with 20 bases between them. The CDR3 sequence: CASSPISGARGTQYF. The CDR3 DNA sequence: TGTGCCAGCAGCCCAATCAGCGGGGCCAGGGGGACCCAGTACTTC.

Turning to this clonotype: One junction end disagrees with the germline gene, perhaps due to a read error. V gene TRBV7-9 combines with J gene TRBJ2-1; TRBD2 matches at 11 bases. Germline CDR1 SEHNR, CDR2 FQNEAQ (reference sequence). This CDR3 is 13 amino acids long. The CDR3 sequence is CASSLAGLAGGHF. Here the CDR3 DNA reads TGTGCCAGCAGCTTAGCTGGGCTAGCGGGAGGACACTTC. Based on the CDR3 plus reference TRBV7-9 and TRBJ2-1, the full variable domain is DTGVSQNPRHKITKRGQNVTFRCDPISEHNRLYWYRQTLGQGPEFLTYFQNEAQLEKSRLLSDRFSAERPKGSFSTLEIQRTEQGDSAMYLCASSLAGLAGGHFGPGTRLTVL.

This clonotype was seen a few times. The rearrangement links TRBV5-1 to TRBJ2-5, with D possibly TRBD2 on 6 matching bases. Germline CDR1 and CDR2: SGHRS and YFSETQ. CDR3 length: 14 residues. V was clipped by 4 bases and J by 4 bases, with 14 bases between them. CDR3 region: CASSAGTSGETQYF. The CDR3 DNA reads TGCGCCAGCAGCGCCGGGACTTCGGGAGAGACCCAGTACTTC.

The chain is built from TRBV20-1 and TRBJ2-1; D may be TRBD1 or TRBD2 (6 bases each). With 7 bases removed from V and 8 bases from J, the gap between germline ends came to 27 bases. The germline V gene has CDR1 DFQATT and CDR2 SNEGSKA (reference sequence). This CDR3 contains 16 residues. The CDR3 sequence is CSGGRGSDPPGDEQFF. In nucleotides, the CDR3 is TGCAGTGGAGGGCGGGGTTCGGATCCCCCAGGGGATGAGCAGTTCTTC.

This clonotype was counted only a few times. V usage is TRBV19 and J usage is TRBJ2-3; D is undetermined. Germline loops: CDR1 LNHDA, CDR2 SQIVND (reference sequence). The V gene lost 4 bases and the J gene lost 2 bases, with 25 bases spanning the gap. The CDR3 sequence is 19 residues long. The CDR3 bases are TGTGCCAGTAGTACCAGGATTCTGGGCCCTGAAAAGGACACAGATACGCAGTATTTT. Its protein product is CASSTRILGPEKDTDTQYF.

The chain carries TRBV2 and TRBJ2-3; D remains unclear. Trimming removed 6 bases at V and 8 bases at J, with 12 bases between. This CDR3 spans 12 amino acids. Germline V gene lookup returns CDR1 SNHLY and CDR2 FYNNEI. Here the CDR3 DNA reads TGTGCCAGCAGGGGTCGAATGGTTACGCAGTATTTT. Protein product: CASRGRMVTQYF.

This clonotype was recorded a few times. This sequence joins TRBV3-1 and TRBJ2-7; TRBD2 aligns across 13 bases. This CDR3 region has 18 residues. V was pared by 4 bases and J by 0 bases, with 9 bases of the junction left unmatched. Germline V gene data show CDR1 as LGHDT and CDR2 as YNNKEL (reference sequence). CDR3 coding DNA: TGTGCCAGCAGCCCGGGGACTAGCGGGGCGATACCCTCCTACGAGCAGTACTTC. It codes for CASSPGTSGAIPSYEQYF.

This clonotype was detected a few times. The genes are TRBV12-3 or TRBV12-4 and TRBJ2-2; 11 nucleotides align to TRBD2. The CDR3 has 16 amino acids. V trimming: 5 bases; J trimming: 2 bases; junction bases outside the gene matches: 4. Here the CDR3 reads CASSAGLAGNTGELFF. The CDR3, as DNA: TGTGCCAGCAGTGCCGGACTAGCGGGCAACACCGGGGAGCTGTTTTTT.

V and J are TRBV30 and TRBJ2-7, with TRBD2 identical over 8 bases. This CDR3 is built from 14 residues. CDR1 is GTSNPN and CDR2 is SVGIG in the germline V gene (reference sequence). V dropped 5 bases and J dropped 0; count of bases not matched to a gene: 6. The CDR3 DNA is TGTGCCTGGGAATCGGGGGGGAGCTCCTACGAGCAGTACTTC. Amino acid sequence: CAWESGGSSYEQYF. Drawing the rest from reference TRBV30 and TRBJ2-7, the complete variable domain is SQTIHQWPATLVQPVGSPLSLECTVEGTSNPNLYWYRQAAGRGLQLLFYSVGIGQISSEVPQNLSASRPQDRQFILSSKKLLLSDSGFYLCAWESGGSSYEQYFGPGTRLTVT.

This clonotype was observed a handful of times. This chain links TRBV4-1 with TRBJ1-1; 7 nucleotides align to TRBD1. Germline CDR1 and CDR2: MGHRA and YSYEKL. This CDR3 spans 17 amino acids. V lost 2 bases and J lost 5; bases outside the gene matches: 14. The CDR3 loop is CASSQFPPGGQRTEAFF. The CDR3 nucleotides read TGCGCCAGCAGCCAATTTCCTCCAGGGGGTCAGAGGACTGAAGCTTTCTTT.

The chain joins TRBV29-1 to TRBJ2-7, with D hard to call. The V end was cut by 1 base, the J end by 3 bases, with 7 bases between. Germline V gives CDR1 SQVTM, CDR2 ANQGSEA. The CDR3 covers 12 residues. The CDR3 region has the DNA TGCAGCGTTGAAGCGCCAGGCTACGAGCAGTACTTC. It codes for CSVEAPGYEQYF.

CDR3: CSAAGTRPEAFF. CDR3 coding DNA: TGCAGTGCCGCCGGGACCCGGCCTGAAGCTTTCTTT. The chain couples TRBV20-1 to TRBJ1-1; D possibly corresponds to TRBD1 (5 bases). V dropped 6 bases and J dropped 6 bases, with 14 bases sitting between them. This CDR3 region has 12 residues. CDR1 is DFQATT, CDR2 SNEGSKA, per germline (reference sequence).